Below are 5 T cell receptor beta chains sequenced from a single sample in a study of blood T cell repertoires in COVID-19. Libraries were prepared by immunoSEQ multiplex PCR; TCRdb keeps only in-frame clonotypes and omits some of them. Here the sample spans 230,000 or so clones, around 91% being singletons. The sample comprised peripheral blood. The source of these receptors is a woman in her fifties or sixties with COVID-19, enrolled during active disease.

The chain uses TRBV30 and TRBJ1-4, with a weak D call TRBD1 (6 bases). Germline V gives CDR1 GTSNPN, CDR2 SVGIG (reference sequence). This CDR3 is 13 amino acids long. V lost 4 bases and J 1 base, leaving 7 bases between the germline ends. CDR3 in DNA: TGTGCCTGGACCAGGGGAACTAATGAAAAACTGTTTTTT. Protein sequence: CAWTRGTNEKLFF.

This clone turned up a few times. The chain recombines TRBV5-4 with TRBJ2-2; 8 bases fit TRBD1. The germline CDR1 and CDR2 sequences are SGHNT and YYREEE (reference sequence). The ends lost 6 bases at V and 1 base at J; junction bases unmatched: 5. This CDR3 is built from 15 residues. The CDR3 spells CASKDGQGNTGELFF. The CDR3 nucleotides read TGTGCCAGCAAAGACGGACAGGGGAACACCGGGGAGCTGTTTTTT.

The rearrangement uses TRBV4-2 and TRBJ2-3; D possibly corresponds to TRBD2 (7 bases). This CDR3 is 15 amino acids long. The germline V and J ends were trimmed by 7 bases and 5 bases, with 19 bases remaining between them. Germline V gene lookup returns CDR1 LGHNA and CDR2 YNFKEQ. The CDR3 protein is CASTLSGGHGDTQYF. CDR3 bases: TGTGCCAGCACGCTCTCCGGGGGGCATGGAGATACGCAGTATTTT.

With regard to this clone: At one end, the junction sequence differs from germline, possibly due to a read error. The rearrangement joins TRBV6-5 to TRBJ2-7; 7 nucleotides match TRBD1. This CDR3 is 14 amino acids long. The germline V gene encodes CDR1 MNHEY and CDR2 SVGAGI. This CDR3 reads CASGPTGISSEQYF. CDR3 coding DNA: TGTGCCAGCGGACCGACAGGGATCTCCTCCGAGCAGTACTTC.

The chain links TRBV5-4 to TRBJ2-7; 14 bases are shared with TRBD2. The CDR3 length is 16 residues. Germline V gives CDR1 SGHNT, CDR2 YYREEE (reference sequence). V dropped 0 bases and J dropped 4; count of bases not matched to a gene: 3. In DNA, the CDR3 is TGTGCCAGCAGCTTGGGACTAGCGGGGGGGGTTTACGAGCAGTACTTC. Translation gives CASSLGLAGGVYEQYF.